One and the same sample provided the 25 T cell receptor beta chains below, sequenced in a study of technical replicates of blood from a handful of donors. Using immunoSEQ multiplex PCR, the repertoire was profiled, and TCRdb retains in-frame clones only, with some absent. This table has 73,000 or so clones, about 91% appearing once. Sequenced: T cells isolated from PBMCs. The receptors shown here come from a human donor in good health.

J is TRBJ2-1 and V is TRBV7-9; 12 bases match TRBD2. There are 15 residues in the CDR3. V was clipped by 5 bases and J by 7 bases; unmatched bases: 6. Looked up from germline, CDR1 is SEHNR and CDR2 is FQNEAQ (reference sequence). This chain's CDR3 is CASSVRLAGENEQFF. In DNA form, the CDR3 reads TGTGCCAGCAGCGTACGACTAGCGGGAGAGAATGAGCAGTTCTTC.

V is TRBV7-6 and J is TRBJ2-2; 7 nucleotides agree with TRBD2. Per germline, CDR1 SGHVS and CDR2 FNYEAQ. The CDR3 is 16 amino acids. V shed 2 bases, J shed 3 bases, and the junction held 6 bases outside the gene matches. DNA for the CDR3: TGTGCCAGCAGCTTAAAAGCGGGATGGGACACCGGGGAGCTGTTTTTT. Translation gives CASSLKAGWDTGELFF.

V is TRBV7-2 and J is TRBJ1-4; a possible D gene is TRBD1 (5 bases). Looked up from germline, CDR1 is SGHTA and CDR2 is FQGNSA. Trimming left V 5 bases short and J 7 bases short, with 17 bases between. This CDR3 is built from 15 residues. The CDR3 nucleotides are TGTGCCAGCAGCCCATCGCCAGGGTGGAGTGAAAAACTGTTTTTT. It is translated as CASSPSPGWSEKLFF.

This rearrangement joins TRBV27 to TRBJ2-5; 11 bases map to TRBD2. This CDR3 is built from 16 residues. The V gene's germline CDR1 is MNHEY and CDR2 SMNVEV (reference sequence). V shed 4 bases and J 7 bases; nucleotides not matched to a gene: 11. The CDR3 spells CASSSPELAGVGTQYF. Written as DNA, the CDR3 is TGTGCCAGCAGTTCCCCTGAACTAGCGGGAGTCGGGACCCAGTACTTC.

This clone was observed a single time. The CDR3, as DNA: TGCAGCGTTGAAGATCGCGGCTCATCCTACGAGCAGTACTTC. This gives the protein CSVEDRGSSYEQYF. The genes are TRBV29-1 and TRBJ2-7; D gene ambiguous. Trimming cost V 0 bases and J 1 base, with 10 bases left between them. Germline assignment: CDR1 SQVTM and CDR2 ANQGSEA. The CDR3 is 14 amino acids.

To note about this clone: Germline is not matched at one junction end, which may reflect a read error. The chain combines TRBV7-7 with TRBJ2-3; D gene unclear. The germline V gene has CDR1 SSHAT and CDR2 FNYEAQ (reference sequence). This CDR3 is built from 15 residues. In DNA form, the CDR3 reads TGTGCTAGCAGCTTAGTGCCTTATGAGGCGGATACGCAGTATTTT. Encoded protein: CASSLVPYEADTQYF.

V gene TRBV2 combines with J gene TRBJ1-6; no firm D call. Germline V CDR1 and CDR2: SNHLY, FYNNEI. V was clipped by 8 bases and J by 5 bases, with 13 bases between them. The CDR3 extends over 14 amino acids. CDR3 residues: CASLPRRNNSPLHF. The CDR3 DNA follows: TGTGCCAGCCTACCTAGACGGAATAATTCACCCCTCCACTTT. The whole variable domain, remainder taken from reference TRBV2 and TRBJ1-6, is EPEVTQTPSHQVTQMGQEVILRCVPISNHLYFYWYRQILGQKVEFLVSFYNNEISEKSEIFDDQFSVERPDGSNFTLKIRSTKLEDSAMYFCASLPRRNNSPLHFGNGTRLTVT.

The chain joins TRBV7-2 to TRBJ2-7; TRBD1 matches 8 bases. There are 16 residues in the CDR3. Trimming at V came to 4 bases and at J to 3 bases, leaving 11 bases not matched to a gene. Germline V CDR1 and CDR2: SGHTA, FQGNSA. The CDR3: CASSWSPGQAYYEQYF. CDR3 nucleotide sequence: TGTGCCAGCAGCTGGTCCCCGGGACAGGCTTACTACGAGCAGTACTTC.

This rearrangement joins TRBV5-8 to TRBJ1-4, with 7 bases that match TRBD1. V shed 0 bases and J 3 bases; nucleotides not matched to a gene: 8. Germline V CDR1 and CDR2: SGHTS, YDEGEE. The CDR3 runs 17 residues. CDR3 sequence (DNA): TGTGCCAGCAGCTTGGGGACAGGATTGAGCTCTAATGAAAAACTGTTTTTT. It specifies CASSLGTGLSSNEKLFF.

Only one count was recorded for this clone. This chain joins TRBV27 and TRBJ2-5; 12 bases are shared with TRBD2. The CDR3 loop spans 21 amino acids. Per the germline V gene, CDR1 is MNHEY and CDR2 is SMNVEV (reference sequence). The J segment lost 4 bases and the V segment lost 4 bases, leaving 22 bases of the junction unmatched. The CDR3 loop is CASSYYSDRLAGVGEVETQYF. CDR3 coding DNA: TGTGCCAGCAGTTACTACAGCGATCGACTAGCGGGAGTGGGGGAAGTAGAGACCCAGTACTTC.

This sequence joins TRBV30 and TRBJ1-2; the D gene is possibly TRBD1 (5 bases). V shed 4 bases and J shed 4 bases, with 10 bases lying between them. The CDR3 is 12 residues long. In germline, CDR1 is GTSNPN, CDR2 SVGIG (reference sequence). In DNA form, the CDR3 reads TGTGCCTGGACCACGGGACTCTATGGCTACACCTTC. Amino acids: CAWTTGLYGYTF.

V gene TRBV2 combines with J gene TRBJ2-4; 9 bases align to TRBD1. CDR1 and CDR2 (germline): SNHLY, FYNNEI. The CDR3 sequence is 15 residues long. V shed 7 bases, J shed 6 bases, and the junction held 10 bases outside the gene matches. This CDR3 is CASMKGQGMGNIQYF. The CDR3, as DNA: TGTGCCAGCATGAAGGGACAGGGTATGGGAAACATTCAGTACTTC.

The CDR3 bases are TGTGCCAGCAGTGACAGGGGTCCCGCAACTAATGAAAAACTGTTTTTT. This gives the protein CASSDRGPATNEKLFF. V gene TRBV25-1 combines with J gene TRBJ1-4; possibly TRBD1 for D (6 bases). Germline V lookup: CDR1 MGHDK, CDR2 SYGVNS. The V gene lost 3 bases and the J gene lost 0 bases, with 11 bases spanning the gap. This CDR3 contains 16 residues. Using reference TRBV25-1 and TRBJ1-4 for the parts outside the CDR3, the full variable domain is EADIYQTPRYLVIGTGKKITLECSQTMGHDKMYWYQQDPGMELHLIHYSYGVNSTEKGDLSSESTVSRIRTEHFPLTLESARPSHTSQYLCASSDRGPATNEKLFFGSGTQLSVL.

V gene TRBV6-4 combines with J gene TRBJ2-2, with D maybe TRBD1 (5 bases). The CDR3 spans 17 residues. Trimming took 5 bases from V and 3 from J, leaving 19 bases between them. The germline CDR1 and CDR2 sequences are MRHNA and SNTAGT. CDR3 coding DNA: TGTGCCAGCAGTCAGAAGGGAAGGGGCTCGGACACCGGGGAGCTGTTTTTT. Residues: CASSQKGRGSDTGELFF.

The V and J genes are TRBV13 and TRBJ1-2; a weak D match, TRBD1 (5 bases). V was pared by 4 bases and J by 0 bases, with 9 bases between. This CDR3 spans 14 amino acids. In germline, CDR1 is PRHDT, CDR2 FYEKMQ (reference sequence). The CDR3 spells CASSSTETNYGYTF. Here the CDR3 DNA reads TGTGCCAGCAGCTCGACAGAGACTAACTATGGCTACACCTTC.

This chain connects TRBV27 to TRBJ2-7; 9 bases are shared with TRBD2. Germline values: CDR1 MNHEY, CDR2 SMNVEV (reference sequence). With 6 bases clipped from V and 1 base from J, the junction kept 7 bases outside the gene matches. The CDR3 has 15 amino acids. CDR3 amino acids: CASSSPSGTSYEQYF. As DNA, the CDR3 is TGTGCCAGCAGCTCACCTAGCGGGACGTCCTACGAGCAGTACTTC.

In regard to this clone: One end of the junction varies from germline; a read error may be responsible. The rearrangement uses TRBV7-9 and TRBJ1-2; 9 bases are a match to TRBD1. This CDR3 spans 16 amino acids. Germline V gives CDR1 SEHNR, CDR2 FQNEAQ (reference sequence). DNA for the CDR3: TGTGCCAGCAGCTTAGTGCGAGGGACAGGGACTTATGGGTACACCTTC. Protein sequence: CASSLVRGTGTYGYTF.

The J gene is TRBJ2-1, the V gene TRBV6-5; 10 bases agree with TRBD1. Germline trimming cut 0 bases from V and 4 bases from J; bases unmatched to any gene: 3. CDR1 is MNHEY, CDR2 SVGAGI, per germline. The CDR3 totals 16 residues. The CDR3 region has the DNA TGTGCCAGCAGTTACTCTCGGGGACAGGGGTACAATGAGCAGTTCTTC. It yields the protein CASSYSRGQGYNEQFF.

The chain joins TRBV5-1 to TRBJ2-1, with a possible D match to TRBD2 (6 bases). The CDR3 spans 16 residues. Looked up from germline, CDR1 is SGHRS and CDR2 is YFSETQ. Trimming took 4 bases from V and 3 from J, leaving 17 bases between them. The chain's CDR3 is CASSPVGVADYNEQFF. CDR3 nucleotide sequence: TGCGCCAGCAGCCCCGTCGGAGTAGCGGACTACAATGAGCAGTTCTTC.

This clone was counted only a few times. The chain employs TRBV4-2 and TRBJ1-1; 11 bases are a match to TRBD1. The germline gives CDR1 LGHNA, CDR2 YNFKEQ. V lost 3 bases to trimming and J lost 6 bases; unmatched junction nucleotides: 6. The CDR3 contains 15 residues. The CDR3 nucleotides read TGTGCCAGCAGCCAGGGGGACAGGGGGGCCGCTGAAGCTTTCTTT. Its translation is CASSQGDRGAAEAFF.

J is TRBJ2-1 and V is TRBV4-1; 8 positions match TRBD2. The CDR3 length is 15 residues. Germline assignment: CDR1 MGHRA and CDR2 YSYEKL. The V gene end was trimmed by 5 bases and the J gene end by 2 bases; junction bases not matched to a gene: 5. The DNA of the CDR3 is TGCGCCAGCAGCTCCATAGCGGGGACCTACAATGAGCAGTTCTTC. The encoded protein is CASSSIAGTYNEQFF.

The chain joins TRBV19 to TRBJ2-5, with 9 positions matching TRBD2. The CDR3 covers 15 residues. The germline V gene has CDR1 LNHDA and CDR2 SQIVND (reference sequence). After removal of 2 bases from V and 1 base from J, the junction contained 2 bases not matched to a gene. CDR3 amino acids: CASSIMRGGQETQYF. The CDR3 DNA reads as TGTGCCAGTAGTATAATGCGGGGGGGCCAAGAGACCCAGTACTTC.

The rearrangement joins TRBV2 to TRBJ2-7; D is unresolved. Trimming removed 1 base from V and 0 bases from J, with 13 bases in between. This CDR3 contains 16 residues. CDR1 and CDR2 from the germline V gene are SNHLY and FYNNEI. The CDR3 spells CASSEGGSLVSYEQYF. The CDR3 nucleotides are TGTGCCAGCAGTGAAGGAGGTAGTTTGGTCTCCTACGAGCAGTACTTC.

The V and J genes are TRBV28 and TRBJ2-7; D is possibly TRBD1 (6 bases). Trimming removed 2 bases from V and 3 bases from J, with 14 bases in between. Germline loops: CDR1 MDHEN, CDR2 SYDVKM. The CDR3 is made up of 15 amino acids. The CDR3 here is CASSLTRQGSYEQYF. The CDR3 DNA follows: TGTGCCAGCAGTTTAACGCGGCAGGGGAGCTACGAGCAGTACTTC.

This rearrangement joins TRBV6-5 to TRBJ1-1; D call uncertain. V lost 4 bases, J lost 1 base, and 13 bases lay in between. Germline CDR1 MNHEY, CDR2 SVGAGI. The CDR3 consists of 15 residues. CDR3 nucleotide sequence: TGTGCCAGCAGTTCCCCCCGGCGAGGGAACACTGAAGCTTTCTTT. It specifies CASSSPRRGNTEAFF.